This entry features one TCR beta chain sequence. V was trimmed by 5 bases and J by 15 bases, leaving 26 bases between them. The V gene's germline CDR1 is MNHEY and CDR2 SVGAGI. The CDR3 covers 15 residues. These data originate in a study of blood T cells in healthy people across ages. Next came a second PCR, run for about 6 to 11 cycles, which used a sample-barcoded 5' primer along with a J-beta primer mix. One entry per CDR3 protein, called by TCRdb with MiXCR from the 5' RACE reads. The profile shows around 1,800,000 distinct CDR3 sequences, roughly two fifths of them singletons. The receptor's source is a human donor in good health. The sample consisted of blood. The rearrangement links TRBV6-5 to TRBJ2-1; TRBD2 might be the D (6 bases). The CDR3 DNA reads TGTGCCAGCAGTGCCAGGCCCTTTGCGGGACGTCCTCCGTTCTTC. Translation: CASSARPFAGRPPFF.